This record covers a single TCR beta chain. Antigen unknown. Primers used in a second PCR of about 7 to 11 cycles were a sample-barcoded 5' primer and a J-beta primer mix. A single record per CDR3 protein comes from TCRdb applying MiXCR to the 5' RACE reads. The profile covers around 2 million distinct CDR3 sequences, with more than 35% appearing a single time and more than 20% taken by the ten largest. This record belongs to a study of blood T cells in healthy people across ages. Study results and caveats: CMV status of donors was not determined, possibly confounding expanded clonotype changes.

The length of the CDR3 is 17 residues. Trimming cost V 2 bases and J 4 bases, with 18 bases left between them. Germline CDR1 SEHNR, CDR2 FQNEAQ (reference sequence). The sequencing sample was made of blood. The clonotype was recovered from a human donor in good health. The chain links TRBV7-9 to TRBJ2-1; D not resolved. CDR3 DNA: TGTGCCAGCAGCTTAAGCGTTGGGCGGAATCCTTACAATGAGCAGTTCTTC. It specifies CASSLSVGRNPYNEQFF.